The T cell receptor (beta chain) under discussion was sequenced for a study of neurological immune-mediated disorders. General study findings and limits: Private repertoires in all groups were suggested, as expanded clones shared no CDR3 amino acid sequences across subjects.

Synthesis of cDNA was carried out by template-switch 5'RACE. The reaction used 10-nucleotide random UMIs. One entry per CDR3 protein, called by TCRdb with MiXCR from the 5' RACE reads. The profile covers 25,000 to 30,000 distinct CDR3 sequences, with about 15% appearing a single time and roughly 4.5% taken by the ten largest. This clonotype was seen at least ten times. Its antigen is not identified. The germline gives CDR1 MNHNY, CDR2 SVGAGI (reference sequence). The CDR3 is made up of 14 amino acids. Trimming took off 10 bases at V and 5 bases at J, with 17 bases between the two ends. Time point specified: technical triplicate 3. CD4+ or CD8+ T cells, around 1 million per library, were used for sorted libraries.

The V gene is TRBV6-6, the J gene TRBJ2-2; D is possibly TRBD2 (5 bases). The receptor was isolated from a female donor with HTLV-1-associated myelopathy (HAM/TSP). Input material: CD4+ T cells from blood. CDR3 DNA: TGTGCCACCCGATCGGGCCGGGAAACCGGGGAGCTGTTTTTT. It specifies CATRSGRETGELFF.